One sample yielded the 2 T cell receptor beta chains listed below, sequenced in a study of radiotherapy plus CTLA-4 blockade in lung cancer. Clones were read by immunoSEQ multiplex PCR, and TCRdb kept only the in-frame ones, dropping some. The sample shows 89,000 or so clones, 82% of them seen only once. Source: peripheral blood, taken from a patient treated with radiotherapy plus ipilimumab. These receptors originate from a human donor with non-small cell lung cancer who had a partial response to radiotherapy plus ipilimumab.

This clone was counted between two and nine times. CDR3 bases: TGCGCCAGCAGCCAAGAGGGGTCCAGGGGGCGACGAGAGACCCAGTACTTC. Translating gives CASSQEGSRGRRETQYF. This chain links TRBV4-1 with TRBJ2-5, with TRBD1 matching over 8 bases. The CDR3 runs 17 residues. Per the germline V gene, CDR1 is MGHRA and CDR2 is YSYEKL. The V segment lost 0 bases and the J segment 4 bases; nucleotides outside the gene matches: 10.

J is TRBJ2-2 and V is TRBV5-1; tentative D call: TRBD1 (6 bases). Germline-derived CDR1 and CDR2 are SGHRS and YFSETQ. This CDR3 has 14 residues. The germline V and J ends were trimmed by 5 bases and 4 bases, with 12 bases remaining between them. Here the CDR3 DNA reads TGCGCCAGCAGTGAGGACAGCCCCACCGGGGAGCTGTTTTTT. It translates to CASSEDSPTGELFF.